The clone carrying this T cell receptor beta chain was observed a handful of times. The CDR3 length is 16 residues. V was cut by 4 bases and J by 3 bases, with 19 bases left in between. Germline CDR1 and CDR2: SGHNT and YYREEE (reference sequence). This sample stems from a study of blood T cell repertoires in COVID-19. Overall study: Both acute and convalescent COVID-19 samples were obtained from the United States, Italy and Spain. T cells, B-cell-depleted T cells, or PBMCs supplied cDNA or gDNA.

Original methodology: Amplification from reference gene primers served as the basis for estimated nucleated cell counts. Produced via immunoSEQ multiplex PCR; TCRdb's table is partial and in-frame only. V and J calls plus clone size are reproduced from that table; the DNA served to infer D and trimming. The table lists 250,000 to 300,000 clones, about 89% of them singletons. The V and J genes are TRBV5-4 and TRBJ1-1; tentatively, D is TRBD1 (6 bases). Sequenced sample: peripheral blood. This receptor was obtained from a man between 35 and 55 years old with acute or convalescent COVID-19. CDR3 in DNA: TGTGCCAGCAGCCCTCGGCGGGGGGCGCTTGACACTGAAGCTTTCTTT. Its translation is CASSPRRGALDTEAFF.